The 5 T cell receptor beta chains reported below all come from one sample, sequenced in a study of cytomegalovirus exposure and HLA in healthy donors. PCR employed 60 Vbeta and 13 Jbeta primers. The repertoire was sequenced with immunoSEQ multiplex PCR; TCRdb's copy has only in-frame clones and lacks some. The table gives about 50,000 clones; the top ten clones make up approximately 2.1% of it. Input material: PBMCs. The source of these receptors is a young woman in good health and CMV-seronegative.

The gene calls are TRBV5-1 and TRBJ2-7; weak D call: TRBD1 (7 bases). The CDR3 runs 15 residues. Trimming left V 5 bases short and J 0 bases short, with 15 bases between. Germline values: CDR1 SGHRS, CDR2 YFSETQ. CDR3 sequence reads: CASSGAGQSSYEQYF. The CDR3 DNA is TGCGCCAGCAGTGGCGCGGGACAGAGCTCCTACGAGCAGTACTTC.

The CDR3 sequence is CASSRSGRTDTQYF. The CDR3 DNA reads TGTGCCAGCAGTCGTAGCGGGCGTACAGATACGCAGTATTTT. The J gene is TRBJ2-3, the V gene TRBV6-1; 7 bases fit TRBD2. Germline CDR1 and CDR2: MNHNS and SASEGT. Trimming at V came to 5 bases and at J to 3 bases, leaving 5 bases not matched to a gene. The CDR3 is 14 residues long.

The chain uses TRBV7-2 and TRBJ2-2; 8 bases are shared with TRBD2. This CDR3 is built from 14 residues. The germline V gene has CDR1 SGHTA and CDR2 FQGNSA. Trimming at V came to 5 bases and at J to 3 bases, leaving 2 bases not matched to a gene. This chain's CDR3 is CASSPGGDTGELFF. The DNA of the CDR3 is TGTGCCAGCAGCCCGGGGGGGGACACCGGGGAGCTGTTTTTT.

This chain links TRBV18 with TRBJ2-5; D is ambiguous. The V end was cut by 1 base, the J end by 4 bases, with 13 bases between. The CDR3 contains 15 residues. The V gene's germline CDR1 is KGHSH and CDR2 LQKENI. The CDR3 DNA reads as TGTGCCAGCTCACCACTACACGCCTCGGGAGAGACCCAGTACTTC. It encodes CASSPLHASGETQYF.

The genes are TRBV9 and TRBJ1-1; 10 nucleotides align to TRBD1. Germline lookup yields CDR1 SGDLS and CDR2 YYNGEE. This CDR3 has 15 residues. Trimming took 1 base from V and 6 from J; bases not matched to a gene: 6. Written as DNA, the CDR3 is TGTGCCAGCAGCGTAAGGGACAGGGGAAGACCTGAAGCTTTCTTT. Translated, it gives CASSVRDRGRPEAFF.